The 20 T cell receptor beta chains presented below share a single source sample, sequenced in a study of T cells after posttransplantation cyclophosphamide (dated by TCRdb to about 2016). Libraries were made using the immunoSEQ multiplex PCR assay. Held by TCRdb, this immuneACCESS table contains in-frame sequences only and omits some clones. Under half of the omission traces to an unresolved V gene where checked; the cause of the rest is unknown. Here the sample has about 52,000 clones; 90% to 95% occur a single time. About 3.1% of the sample comes from the top ten. The sample taken for sequencing was PBMCs. Every receptor here comes from a woman younger than 45 in good health and a related stem cell transplant donor.

V gene TRBV7-2 combines with J gene TRBJ1-1; 7 bases align to TRBD1. The CDR3 loop spans 14 amino acids. V shed 5 bases, J shed 4 bases, and the junction held 7 bases outside the gene matches. In germline, CDR1 is SGHTA, CDR2 FQGNSA. The CDR3 protein is CASSPRGMSTEAFF. CDR3 bases: TGTGCCAGCAGCCCCAGGGGGATGAGCACTGAAGCTTTCTTT.

The genes are TRBV4-3 and TRBJ1-4; 8 nucleotides align to TRBD1. This CDR3 has 18 residues. V lost 0 bases, J lost 7 bases, and 13 bases stayed unmatched. CDR1 is LGHNA, CDR2 YSLEER, per germline. The CDR3 DNA is TGCGCCAGCAGCCAAGATTGGGGGCCCTGGGACAGGCCTGAAAAACTGTTTTTT. Residues: CASSQDWGPWDRPEKLFF.

J is TRBJ1-6 and V is TRBV7-8, with TRBD1 matching 7 bases. V was clipped by 3 bases and J by 7 bases; unmatched bases: 21. CDR3 length: 20 residues. From germline, CDR1 is SGHVS and CDR2 FQNEAQ. The DNA of the CDR3 is TGTGCCAGCAGCTTGAGTCGAACAGGGGTAACCCAAGGAGCCAATTCACCCCTCCACTTT. Protein: CASSLSRTGVTQGANSPLHF.

J is TRBJ1-6 and V is TRBV9; TRBD1 might be the D (5 bases). V lost 5 bases to trimming and J lost 5 bases, with 11 bases between them. The CDR3 runs 14 residues. Germline V gene data show CDR1 as SGDLS and CDR2 as YYNGEE. The CDR3 coding sequence is TGTGCCAGCAGTGCGGGGGTAAATAATTCACCCCTCCACTTT. Translation gives CASSAGVNNSPLHF.

CDR3 in amino acids: CAIRRPTQNTEAFF. The CDR3 nucleotides are TGTGCCATCAGAAGGCCGACACAGAACACTGAAGCTTTCTTT. The chain uses TRBV10-3 and TRBJ1-1; D unresolved. Germline V gene sequence: CDR1 ENHRY, CDR2 SYGVKD. V lost 6 bases, J lost 1 base, and 12 bases lay in between. This CDR3 spans 14 amino acids.

The chain combines TRBV2 with TRBJ1-2; D not certain. Trimming stripped 4 bases from V and 7 bases from J, with 13 bases between. Germline CDR1 reads SNHLY; CDR2 reads FYNNEI. This CDR3 is built from 13 residues. CDR3 nucleotides: TGTGCCAGCAGTGTTGATGTCACAGCTGGCTACACCTTC. Translation: CASSVDVTAGYTF.

The rearrangement links TRBV30 to TRBJ2-6; D gene unclear. In germline, CDR1 is GTSNPN, CDR2 SVGIG (reference sequence). Trimming cost V 0 bases and J 1 base, with 10 bases left between them. The CDR3 is made up of 16 amino acids. CDR3 bases: TGTGCCTGGAGTGTACAGTCGGTTTCTGGGGCCAACGTCCTGACTTTC. Encoded protein: CAWSVQSVSGANVLTF.

The CDR3 DNA follows: TGTGCCAGCAGTTTCGCGGGGGGCGGGCAGGAGCAGTTCTTC. It is translated as CASSFAGGGQEQFF. The rearrangement uses TRBV28 and TRBJ2-1; 8 positions match TRBD2. The CDR3 extends over 14 amino acids. The V gene end was trimmed by 3 bases and the J gene end by 10 bases; junction bases not matched to a gene: 8. The germline gives CDR1 MDHEN, CDR2 SYDVKM.

This clone appeared a single time. The chain has TRBV28 and TRBJ2-5; a possible D gene is TRBD2 (6 bases). Germline assignment: CDR1 MDHEN and CDR2 SYDVKM. The CDR3 totals 14 residues. Between the trimmed V and J ends, which lost 6 bases and 2 bases, there was a span of 13 bases. The CDR3 sequence: CASRLGGNQETQYF. In DNA form, the CDR3 reads TGTGCCAGCAGACTCGGGGGTAATCAAGAGACCCAGTACTTC.

The gene calls are TRBV28 and TRBJ1-1; D is possibly TRBD1 (6 bases). This CDR3 comprises 14 residues. In germline, CDR1 is MDHEN, CDR2 SYDVKM. The germline V and J ends were trimmed by 2 bases and 4 bases, with 11 bases remaining between them. The CDR3 DNA reads as TGTGCCAGCAGTTTAAGTCGCAGGGGCACTGAAGCTTTCTTT. Its protein is CASSLSRRGTEAFF.

This clone was detected once. The CDR3 DNA reads TGTGCCAGCAGCTTAGAGGGCGGAGGGGATCAGCCCCAGCATTTT. Amino acid sequence: CASSLEGGGDQPQHF. V usage is TRBV6-5 and J usage is TRBJ1-5; D is possibly TRBD1 (5 bases). This CDR3 contains 15 residues. Trimming removed 6 bases from V and 5 bases from J, with 17 bases in between. Germline assignment: CDR1 MNHEY and CDR2 SVGAGI.

The rearrangement links TRBV19 to TRBJ1-5, with D unresolved. CDR3 length: 14 amino acids. V lost 7 bases and J 2 bases, leaving 12 bases between the germline ends. Germline CDR1 reads LNHDA; CDR2 reads SQIVND (reference sequence). In DNA form, the CDR3 reads TGTGCCAGTACCCCGTTCGGGGGCAATCAGCCCCAGCATTTT. Translation: CASTPFGGNQPQHF. The whole variable domain, remainder taken from reference TRBV19 and TRBJ1-5, is DGGITQSPKYLFRKEGQNVTLSCEQNLNHDAMYWYRQDPGQGLRLIYYSQIVNDFQKGDIAEGYSVSREKKESFPLTVTSAQKNPTAFYLCASTPFGGNQPQHFGDGTRLSIL.

This rearrangement joins TRBV29-1 to TRBJ2-3; 8 nucleotides agree with TRBD1. This CDR3 spans 12 amino acids. Germline assignment: CDR1 SQVTM and CDR2 ANQGSEA. The J segment lost 2 bases and the V segment lost 6 bases, leaving 1 base of the junction unmatched. In nucleotides, the CDR3 is TGCAGCGTGGGACAGGTCACAGATACGCAGTATTTT. Its translation is CSVGQVTDTQYF.

The chain carries TRBV7-9 and TRBJ1-1; TRBD1 matches 8 bases. V shed 1 base, J shed 6 bases, and the junction held 10 bases outside the gene matches. CDR1 and CDR2 (germline): SEHNR, FQNEAQ (reference sequence). This CDR3 region has 16 residues. In nucleotides, the CDR3 is TGTGCCAGCAGCTTAGAGGGCGGGACAGGAGGAGCTGAAGCTTTCTTT. This encodes CASSLEGGTGGAEAFF.

The chain links TRBV6-1 to TRBJ2-3; 7 nucleotides align to TRBD1. The V and J ends lost 5 bases and 4 bases, in that order; junction bases with no gene match: 6. Germline CDR1 and CDR2: MNHNS and SASEGT. The CDR3 extends over 14 amino acids. The CDR3 reads CASSSHRGADTQYF. CDR3 in DNA: TGTGCCAGCAGTTCCCACAGGGGTGCAGATACGCAGTATTTT.

The chain carries TRBV29-1 and TRBJ1-4; TRBD1 might be the D (6 bases). V was pared by 6 bases and J by 5 bases, with 13 bases between. Germline CDR1 SQVTM, CDR2 ANQGSEA. This CDR3 comprises 13 residues. The CDR3 sequence is CSVAPQGNEKLFF. CDR3 sequence (DNA): TGCAGCGTCGCCCCTCAGGGGAATGAAAAACTGTTTTTT.

The gene calls are TRBV6-4 and TRBJ2-3, with TRBD2 matching over 9 bases. This CDR3 is built from 14 residues. After removal of 8 bases from V and 6 bases from J, the junction contained 9 bases not matched to a gene. Germline-derived CDR1 and CDR2 are MRHNA and SNTAGT. The CDR3 sequence is CASAPSGEGDTQYF. DNA for the CDR3: TGTGCCAGCGCACCTAGCGGGGAAGGTGATACGCAGTATTTT.

This clone was observed many times. This chain links TRBV30 with TRBJ2-5; a possible D gene is TRBD2 (7 bases). Germline CDR1 is GTSNPN and CDR2 is SVGIG (reference sequence). Trimming cost V 2 bases and J 4 bases, with 17 bases left between them. The length of the CDR3 is 15 residues. In DNA form, the CDR3 reads TGTGCCTGGAGTCCAACCCGAGGGGGGGCAGAGACCCAGTACTTC. Translating gives CAWSPTRGGAETQYF. Together with reference TRBV30 and TRBJ2-5, the CDR3 gives the full variable domain: SQTIHQWPATLVQPVGSPLSLECTVEGTSNPNLYWYRQAAGRGLQLLFYSVGIGQISSEVPQNLSASRPQDRQFILSSKKLLLSDSGFYLCAWSPTRGGAETQYFGPGTRLLVL.

V gene TRBV6-5 combines with J gene TRBJ2-3; 10 nucleotides align to TRBD2. Germline loops: CDR1 MNHEY, CDR2 SVGAGI. V was clipped by 6 bases and J by 5 bases; unmatched bases: 5. This CDR3 is 14 amino acids long. The CDR3 reads CASSRTSGLDTQYF. The DNA for the CDR3 is TGTGCCAGCAGCAGGACTAGCGGACTAGATACGCAGTATTTT.

This clone was picked up one time. DNA of the CDR3: TGTGCCAGCAGCTTATGGGCAGGGGGCACGGGATTGAACACTGAAGCTTTCTTT. Translation: CASSLWAGGTGLNTEAFF. The chain carries TRBV7-2 and TRBJ1-1; TRBD1 agrees at 8 bases. The germline V gene has CDR1 SGHTA and CDR2 FQGNSA. CDR3 length equals 18 residues. Trimming at V came to 2 bases and at J to 0 bases, leaving 11 bases not matched to a gene.